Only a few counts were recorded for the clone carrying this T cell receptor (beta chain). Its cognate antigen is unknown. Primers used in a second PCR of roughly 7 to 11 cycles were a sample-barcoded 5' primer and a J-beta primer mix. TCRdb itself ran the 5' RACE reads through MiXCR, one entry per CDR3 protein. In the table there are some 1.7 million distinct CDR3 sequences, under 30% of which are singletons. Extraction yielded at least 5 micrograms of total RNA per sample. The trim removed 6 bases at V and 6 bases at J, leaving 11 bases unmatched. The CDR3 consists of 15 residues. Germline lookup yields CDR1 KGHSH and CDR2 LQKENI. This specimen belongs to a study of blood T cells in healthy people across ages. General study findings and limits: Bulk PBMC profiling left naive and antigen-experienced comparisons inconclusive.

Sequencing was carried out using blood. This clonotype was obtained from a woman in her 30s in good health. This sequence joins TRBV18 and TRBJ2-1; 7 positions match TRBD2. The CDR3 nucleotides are TGTGCCAGCTCGATCGCTAGCGGTGGGAGCAATGAGCAGTTCTTC. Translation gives CASSIASGGSNEQFF.